What follows describes a single T cell receptor (beta chain). The protocol was immunoSEQ multiplex PCR, while the TCRdb copy is restricted to in-frame clones and leaves out a portion. The sample shows 45,000 to 55,000 clones, roughly 86% of them seen only once. These data originate in a study of memory CD8 T cells in hepatitis C reinfection. Time point of the sample: pre-reinfection, 55 to 20 weeks before reinfection detection. No in vitro expansion preceded TCR sequencing of the sorted cells. The CDR3 loop spans 14 amino acids. Per germline, CDR1 MNHEY and CDR2 SMNVEV (reference sequence). Trimming cost V 8 bases and J 8 bases; bases outside gene matches: 11.

The sequencing input was naive CD8+ T cells sorted from blood. The chain uses TRBV27 and TRBJ2-2, with TRBD1 identical over 7 bases. This receptor was obtained from a man in his late teens or twenties with hepatitis C virus infection. The CDR3 coding sequence is TGTGCCAGCGGACACAGGGGATCAGGAGGGGAGCTGTTTTTT. It is translated as CASGHRGSGGELFF.